Sequencing of this T cell receptor beta chain was carried out in a study of beta chain features in type 1 diabetes. At least ten counts were recorded for this clone. Its cognate antigen is unknown. The sequenced template was cDNA made from the entire isolated RNA. The method was immunoSEQ multiplex PCR; TCRdb's version includes in-frame clones alone and lacks a portion of them. The data show about 340,000 clones, under 8.5% seen once. The study's findings and limits: The study found that naive, central memory and Treg TCRB repertoires appeared more similar in patients than in healthy donors.

The single heparinised draw taken from each donor contained roughly 100 mL of blood on average. CDR1 and CDR2 (germline): LNHNV, YYDKDF (reference sequence). The CDR3 is made up of 15 amino acids. The junction had 4 bases not matched to a gene; V was cut back by 0 bases and J by 4 bases. The sample taken for sequencing was central memory CD4+ T cells from blood. J is TRBJ2-5 and V is TRBV15, with 8 bases aligning to TRBD2. The sequence came from a woman between 18 and 30 years old in good health. The CDR3 DNA reads TGTGCCACCAGCAGAGATTCGGGAGGGCGAGAGACCCAGTACTTC. Protein product: CATSRDSGGRETQYF.